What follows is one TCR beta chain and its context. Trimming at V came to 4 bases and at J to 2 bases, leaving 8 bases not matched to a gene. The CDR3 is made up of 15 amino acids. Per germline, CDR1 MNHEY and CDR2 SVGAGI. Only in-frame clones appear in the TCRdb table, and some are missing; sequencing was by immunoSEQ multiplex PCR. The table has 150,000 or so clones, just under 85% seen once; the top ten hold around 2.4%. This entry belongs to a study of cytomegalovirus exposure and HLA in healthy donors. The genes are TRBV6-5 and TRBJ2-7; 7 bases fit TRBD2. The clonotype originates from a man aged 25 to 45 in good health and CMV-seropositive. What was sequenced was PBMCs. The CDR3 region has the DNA TGTGCCAGCAGTTCCCGGGACTACCTAACCTACGAGCAGTACTTC. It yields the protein CASSSRDYLTYEQYF.